These 14 T cell receptor beta chains came from one sample sequenced in a study of Ad26.COV2.S vaccination and SARS-CoV-2 variants. Treatment meaning: about 20 received Ad26.COV2.S at low or high dose, single or two shots; about 5 received placebo; per-sample allocation not given. Collection of samples fell on day 63 after the first vaccine or placebo injection. Only in-frame clones appear in the TCRdb table, and some are missing; sequencing was by immunoSEQ multiplex PCR. The sample includes approximately 480,000 clones, approximately 90% of them seen just once. The material was peripheral blood, obtained in a trial of Ad26.COV2.S vaccine versus placebo. These receptors all stem from a person between 18 and 60 years old who received the Ad26.COV2.S COVID-19 vaccine or a placebo.

V gene TRBV30 combines with J gene TRBJ1-1; D is unresolved. CDR3 length: 13 amino acids. Germline V gives CDR1 GTSNPN, CDR2 SVGIG (reference sequence). V lost 2 bases, J lost 1 base, and 8 bases lay in between. The CDR3 DNA reads as TGTGCCTGGAGTCTGAGACAGAACACTGAAGCTTTCTTT. Translation: CAWSLRQNTEAFF.

The chain uses TRBV2 and TRBJ1-1; 8 bases map to TRBD1. CDR3 length: 13 amino acids. Unmatched junction bases numbered 8, after V lost 2 bases and J lost 12 bases. Per the germline V gene, CDR1 is SNHLY and CDR2 is FYNNEI. The CDR3 bases are TGTGCCAGCAGTGAAATAAGGCAGGGGGCCACTTTCTTT. This codes for CASSEIRQGATFF.

This chain joins TRBV5-1 and TRBJ1-4, with D unclear. Germline CDR1 is SGHRS and CDR2 is YFSETQ. V was pared by 0 bases and J by 4 bases, with 10 bases between. This CDR3 has 15 residues. The DNA of the CDR3 is TGCGCCAGCAGCTTGGGATACAAACTTAATGAAAAACTGTTTTTT. Translated, it gives CASSLGYKLNEKLFF.

The V gene is TRBV10-2, the J gene TRBJ2-7; TRBD1 aligns across 8 bases. Germline V gives CDR1 WSHSY, CDR2 SAAADI. J gave up 2 bases and V 9 bases, and 3 bases lay outside the gene matches. The CDR3 runs to 12 residues. This chain's CDR3 is CASGQGAYEQYF. CDR3 nucleotide sequence: TGCGCCAGTGGACAGGGCGCCTACGAGCAGTACTTC.

Worth noting for this clone: Other DNA sequences within the sample encode an identical CDR3. The chain employs TRBV6-2 or TRBV6-3 and TRBJ2-1; no clear D. Trimming removed 5 bases at V and 8 bases at J, with 10 bases between. Germline CDR1 is MNHEY and CDR2 is SVGEGT. The CDR3 is 12 residues long. The DNA of the CDR3 is TGTGCCAGCAGTCAAGCCGGTTATGAGCAGTTCTTC. As protein: CASSQAGYEQFF.

CDR3 in DNA: TGTGCCTCCTCTTTGCCGTCCAACAATGAGCAGTTCTTC. Amino acids: CASSLPSNNEQFF. This chain links TRBV19 with TRBJ2-1; D unclear. CDR3 length: 13 residues. The V gene's germline CDR1 is LNHDA and CDR2 SQIVND (reference sequence). Trimming shortened V by 11 bases and J by 5 bases, and 16 bases separated the two germline ends.

This clone was observed a handful of times. This chain links TRBV2 with TRBJ2-1; 8 positions match TRBD2. CDR1 is SNHLY and CDR2 is FYNNEI in the germline V gene. V lost 7 bases and J lost 2; bases outside the gene matches: 10. The CDR3 runs to 16 residues. For the CDR3, the DNA is TGTGCCAGCACCCGATATACTAGCGGTACCTACAATGAGCAGTTCTTC. It is translated as CASTRYTSGTYNEQFF.

This clone was seen a few times. The V gene is TRBV7-9, the J gene TRBJ1-5; D is unclear. This CDR3 spans 19 amino acids. V lost 7 bases and J lost 0, with 25 bases in between. Germline V gene sequence: CDR1 SEHNR, CDR2 FQNEAQ (reference sequence). The DNA of the CDR3 is TGTGCCAGCAACAACCTACCAGTCGGACCGCCATATAGCAATCAGCCCCAGCATTTT. Translated, it gives CASNNLPVGPPYSNQPQHF. The full variable domain, rest sourced from reference TRBV7-9 and TRBJ1-5, is DTGVSQNPRHKITKRGQNVTFRCDPISEHNRLYWYRQTLGQGPEFLTYFQNEAQLEKSRLLSDRFSAERPKGSFSTLEIQRTEQGDSAMYLCASNNLPVGPPYSNQPQHFGDGTRLSIL.

This chain uses TRBV20-1 with TRBJ2-7; D may be TRBD1 or TRBD2 (5 bases each). This CDR3 comprises 11 residues. V dropped 3 bases and J dropped 6 bases, with 9 bases sitting between them. The germline CDR1 and CDR2 sequences are DFQATT and SNEGSKA (reference sequence). The CDR3, as DNA: TGCAGTGCTAGCGGGACCCTCGAGCAGTACTTC. Its protein is CSASGTLEQYF.

The chain combines TRBV28 with TRBJ1-5; possible D gene TRBD1, 6 bases. V dropped 4 bases and J dropped 2 bases, with 18 bases sitting between them. This CDR3 spans 17 amino acids. The germline V gene has CDR1 MDHEN and CDR2 SYDVKM. CDR3 sequence (DNA): TGTGCCAGCAGTTCCAACACAGGGATGCCGGGCAATCAGCCCCAGCATTTT. Its protein product is CASSSNTGMPGNQPQHF.

The gene calls are TRBV7-2 and TRBJ1-6; D might be TRBD1 (6 bases). Germline V gene data show CDR1 as SGHTA and CDR2 as FQGNSA. V lost 3 bases to trimming and J lost 10 bases, with 19 bases between them. This CDR3 region has 16 residues. The DNA for the CDR3 is TGTGCCAGCAGCTTTAGCCAGACAGGAAAAGGGTCACCCCTCCACTTT. This translates into CASSFSQTGKGSPLHF. Looking up the rest from reference TRBV7-2 and TRBJ1-6 gives the full variable domain: GAGVSQSPSNKVTEKGKDVELRCDPISGHTALYWYRQSLGQGLEFLIYFQGNSAPDKSGLPSDRFSAERTGGSVSTLTIQRTQQEDSAVYLCASSFSQTGKGSPLHFGNGTRLTVT.

The rearrangement links TRBV19 to TRBJ2-4; TRBD1 is a possible D gene (5 bases). Germline V gene lookup returns CDR1 LNHDA and CDR2 SQIVND (reference sequence). The CDR3 consists of 12 residues. V dropped 5 bases and J dropped 7 bases, with 9 bases sitting between them. CDR3 bases: TGTGCCAGTAGTCCAGGGTGGAACATTCAGTACTTC. Protein product: CASSPGWNIQYF.

The chain couples TRBV6-5 to TRBJ1-1; possibly TRBD1 for D (5 bases). This CDR3 contains 12 residues. The germline gives CDR1 MNHEY, CDR2 SVGAGI. Trimming shortened V by 10 bases and J by 8 bases, and 17 bases separated the two germline ends. The CDR3 reads CATRRPSGEAFF. The CDR3 DNA reads as TGTGCCACCAGACGCCCCTCAGGGGAAGCTTTCTTT.

V and J are TRBV20-1 and TRBJ2-5; D possibly uses TRBD1 or TRBD2 (5 bases each). V was shortened by 3 bases and J by 5 bases, with 13 bases between the two germline ends. Germline V lookup: CDR1 DFQATT, CDR2 SNEGSKA (reference sequence). This CDR3 is built from 13 residues. CDR3 region: CSASRGVLETQYF. CDR3 nucleotides: TGCAGTGCTAGTCGAGGGGTTTTGGAGACCCAGTACTTC.